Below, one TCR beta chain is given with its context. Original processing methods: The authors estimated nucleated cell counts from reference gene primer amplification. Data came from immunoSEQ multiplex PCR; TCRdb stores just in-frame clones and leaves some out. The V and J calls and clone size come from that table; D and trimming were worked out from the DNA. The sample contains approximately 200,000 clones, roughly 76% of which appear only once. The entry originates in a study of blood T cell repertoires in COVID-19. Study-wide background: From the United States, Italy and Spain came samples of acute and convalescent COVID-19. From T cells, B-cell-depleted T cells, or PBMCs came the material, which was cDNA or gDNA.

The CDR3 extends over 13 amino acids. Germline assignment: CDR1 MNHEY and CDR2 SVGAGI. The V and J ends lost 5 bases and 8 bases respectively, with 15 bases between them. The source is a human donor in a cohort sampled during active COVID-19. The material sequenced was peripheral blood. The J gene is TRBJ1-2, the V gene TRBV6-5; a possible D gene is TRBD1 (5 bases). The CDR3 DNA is TGTGCCAGCAGTCCCATCGGTCGGGGGGGCTACACCTTC. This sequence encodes CASSPIGRGGYTF.